These 5 T cell receptor beta chains were all obtained from the same sample, sequenced in a study of Ad26.COV2.S vaccination and SARS-CoV-2 variants. Treatment specified: some 19 received Ad26.COV2.S at low or high dose, single or two shots; 5 received placebo; per-sample allocation not given. The study sampled participants on day 63 after the first vaccine or placebo injection. Data came from immunoSEQ multiplex PCR; TCRdb stores just in-frame clones and leaves some out. The sample carries 300,000 to 350,000 clones, around nine tenths recorded once. This sample comprised peripheral blood, obtained in a trial of Ad26.COV2.S vaccine versus placebo. Receptor source: a person aged 18-65 years who received the Ad26.COV2.S COVID-19 vaccine or a placebo.

This clone was seen a single time. V is TRBV19 and J is TRBJ1-6; D is uncertain. CDR1 is LNHDA, CDR2 SQIVND, per germline (reference sequence). The CDR3 is 14 residues long. V gave up 4 bases and J gave up 4 bases, with 8 bases separating them. The CDR3 nucleotides are TGTGCCAGTAGTACCCGGGCTTATAATTCACCCCTCCACTTT. Translation: CASSTRAYNSPLHF.

This clone showed up just once. The CDR3 sequence: CASSFRDRGSYEQYF. DNA of the CDR3: TGTGCCAGTAGTTTCCGGGACAGGGGTTCCTACGAGCAGTACTTC. The chain has TRBV19 and TRBJ2-7; TRBD1 matches 10 bases. CDR3 length: 15 residues. Germline lookup yields CDR1 LNHDA and CDR2 SQIVND (reference sequence). The V and J ends lost 5 bases and 1 base, in that order; junction bases with no gene match: 5.

In its sample, this clone was seen once. V usage is TRBV7-9 and J usage is TRBJ1-2, with 8 positions matching TRBD1. The V and J ends lost 2 bases and 1 base, in that order; junction bases with no gene match: 15. This CDR3 region has 19 residues. In germline, CDR1 is SEHNR, CDR2 FQNEAQ (reference sequence). The CDR3 region is CASSLIGTGVLLLNYGYTF. CDR3 DNA: TGTGCCAGCAGCTTAATCGGGACAGGCGTTTTATTACTTAACTATGGCTACACCTTC.

The rearrangement links TRBV7-2 to TRBJ1-1, with D tentatively TRBD1 (5 bases). Trimming cost V 3 bases and J 1 base, with 9 bases left between them. CDR1 is SGHTA and CDR2 is FQGNSA in the germline V gene. The CDR3 totals 14 residues. The CDR3 sequence: CASSLGRTNTEAFF. DNA for the CDR3: TGTGCCAGCAGCTTGGGACGGACGAACACTGAAGCTTTCTTT.

This clone came up a few times. This chain joins TRBV9 and TRBJ1-1; the D is unclear. Germline V gene sequence: CDR1 SGDLS, CDR2 YYNGEE. The ends were cut back, 0 bases at V and 2 bases at J, with 11 bases in the middle. The CDR3 loop spans 15 amino acids. CDR3 sequence: CASSVDPTSNTEAFF. The CDR3 DNA sequence: TGTGCCAGCAGCGTAGATCCGACAAGTAACACTGAAGCTTTCTTT. Full variable domain (missing parts from reference TRBV9 and TRBJ1-1): DSGVTQTPKHLITATGQRVTLRCSPRSGDLSVYWYQQSLDQGLQFLIQYYNGEERAKGNILERFSAQQFPDLHSELNLSSLELGDSALYFCASSVDPTSNTEAFFGQGTRLTVV.